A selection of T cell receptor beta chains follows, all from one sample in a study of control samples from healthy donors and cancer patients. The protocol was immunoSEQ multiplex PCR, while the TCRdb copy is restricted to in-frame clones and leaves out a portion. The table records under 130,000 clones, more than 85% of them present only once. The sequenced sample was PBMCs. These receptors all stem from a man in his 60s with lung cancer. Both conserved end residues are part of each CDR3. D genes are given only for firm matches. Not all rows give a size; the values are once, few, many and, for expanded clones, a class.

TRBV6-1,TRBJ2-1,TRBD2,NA,CASSPSGGYNEQFF,TGTGCCAGCAGCCCCAGCGGGGGTTACAATGAGCAGTTCTTC
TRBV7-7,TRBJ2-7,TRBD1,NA,CASSSGQSYEQYF,TGTGCCAGCAGCTCGGGACAGTCCTACGAGCAGTACTTC
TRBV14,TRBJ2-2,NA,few,CASSQDFSSAGELFF,TGTGCCAGCAGCCAAGATTTCTCCTCCGCCGGGGAGCTGTTTTTT
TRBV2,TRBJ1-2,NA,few,CACSQGPTYGYTF,TGTGCCTGCTCACAGGGCCCAACCTATGGCTACACCTTC
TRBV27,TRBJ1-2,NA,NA,CASSLHRANYGYTF,TGTGCCAGCAGTTTACATCGAGCTAACTATGGCTACACCTTC
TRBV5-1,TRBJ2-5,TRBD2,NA,CASSFSSGGLETQYF,TGCGCCAGCAGCTTTTCGAGCGGGGGGCTGGAGACCCAGTACTTC
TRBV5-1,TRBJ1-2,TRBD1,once,CASSPRQGEAGYTF,TGCGCCAGCAGCCCGCGACAGGGGGAAGCTGGCTACACCTTC
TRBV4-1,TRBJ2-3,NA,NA,CASSQKNTQYF,TGCGCCAGCAGCCAGAAGAATACGCAGTATTTT
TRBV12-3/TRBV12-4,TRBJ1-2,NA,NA,CASSLGPFYGYTF,TGTGCCAGCAGTCTTGGACCTTTCTATGGCTACACCTTC
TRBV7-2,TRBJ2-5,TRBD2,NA,CASSYSSGGETQYF,TGTGCCAGCAGCTATTCTTCCGGGGGGGAGACCCAGTACTTC
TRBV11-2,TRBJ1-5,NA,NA,CASSLNRGQPQHF,TGTGCCAGCAGCTTAAATCGTGGGCAGCCCCAGCATTTT
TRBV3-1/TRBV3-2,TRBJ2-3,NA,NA,CASSQQGRLTSTDTQYF,TGTGCCAGCAGCCAACAGGGACGTCTTACTAGCACAGATACGCAGTATTTT
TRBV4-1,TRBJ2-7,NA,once,CASSQLDSFYEQYF,TGCGCCAGCAGCCAACTCGACAGTTTCTACGAGCAGTACTTC
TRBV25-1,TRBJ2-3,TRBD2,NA,CASGGLAGGTDTQYF,TGTGCCAGCGGGGGACTAGCGGGGGGCACAGATACGCAGTATTTT
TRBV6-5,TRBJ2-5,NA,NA,CASSYSGTEETQYF,TGTGCCAGCAGTTACTCGGGGACTGAAGAGACCCAGTACTTC
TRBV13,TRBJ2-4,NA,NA,CASSGSQNIQYF,TGTGCCAGCTCTGGCAGTCAAAACATTCAGTACTTC
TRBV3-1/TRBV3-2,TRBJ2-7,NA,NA,CASSQGFTAYEQYF,TGTGCCAGCAGCCAGGGGTTTACGGCCTACGAGCAGTACTTC
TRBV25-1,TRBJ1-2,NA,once,CASSEGAGNYGYTF,TGTGCCAGCAGTGAAGGGGCGGGTAACTATGGCTACACCTTC
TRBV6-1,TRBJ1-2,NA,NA,CASSEPWTSNYGYTF,TGTGCCAGCAGTGAACCTTGGACTTCCAACTATGGCTACACCTTC
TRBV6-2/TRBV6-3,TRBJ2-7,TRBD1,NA,CASSPGGTGGYEQYF,TGTGCCAGCAGCCCGGGGGGGACAGGGGGCTACGAGCAGTACTTC
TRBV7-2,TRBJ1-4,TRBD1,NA,CASSLQTGGGEKLFF,TGTGCCAGCAGCTTACAGACAGGGGGCGGAGAAAAACTGTTTTTT
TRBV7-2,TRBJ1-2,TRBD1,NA,CASSLGGAANYGYTF,TGTGCCAGCAGCCTAGGGGGCGCGGCTAACTATGGCTACACCTTC
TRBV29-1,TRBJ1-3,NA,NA,CSVFSPNGGNTIYF,TGCAGCGTTTTCTCCCCCAATGGCGGAAACACCATATATTTT
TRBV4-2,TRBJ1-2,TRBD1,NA,CASSPGGNNYGYTF,TGTGCCAGCAGCCCAGGGGGTAATAACTATGGCTACACCTTC
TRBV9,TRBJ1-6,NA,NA,CASSVQGLRSPLHF,TGTGCCAGCAGCGTACAGGGTTTGAGGTCACCCCTCCACTTT
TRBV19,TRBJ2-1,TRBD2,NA,CASSMTSGVAYNEQFF,TGTGCCAGTAGTATGACTAGCGGGGTCGCCTACAATGAGCAGTTCTTC
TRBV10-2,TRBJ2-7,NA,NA,CASSESARYEQYF,TGCGCCAGCAGTGAGTCCGCCCGCTACGAGCAGTACTTC
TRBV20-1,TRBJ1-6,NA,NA,CSASKTGSPLHF,TGCAGTGCTAGTAAAACGGGTTCACCCCTCCACTTT
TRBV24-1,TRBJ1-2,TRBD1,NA,CATSDSRGTGAYGYTF,TGTGCCACCAGTGATTCGAGAGGGACAGGGGCCTATGGCTACACCTTC
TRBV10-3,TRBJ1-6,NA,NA,CAISGIEASPLHF,TGTGCCATCAGTGGGATAGAGGCTTCACCCCTCCACTTT